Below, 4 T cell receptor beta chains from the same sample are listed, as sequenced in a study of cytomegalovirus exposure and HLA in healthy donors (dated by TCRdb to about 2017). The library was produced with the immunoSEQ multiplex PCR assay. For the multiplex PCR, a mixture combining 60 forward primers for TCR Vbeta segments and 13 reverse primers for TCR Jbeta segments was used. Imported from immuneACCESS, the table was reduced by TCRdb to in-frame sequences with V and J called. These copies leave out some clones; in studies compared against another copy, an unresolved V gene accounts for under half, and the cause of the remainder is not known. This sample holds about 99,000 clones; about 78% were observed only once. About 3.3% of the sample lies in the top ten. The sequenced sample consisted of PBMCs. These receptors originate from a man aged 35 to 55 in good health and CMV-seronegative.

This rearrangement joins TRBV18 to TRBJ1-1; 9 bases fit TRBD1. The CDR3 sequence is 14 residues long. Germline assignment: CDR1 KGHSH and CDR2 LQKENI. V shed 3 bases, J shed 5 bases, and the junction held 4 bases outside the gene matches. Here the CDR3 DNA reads TGTGCCAGCTCACCGGGACAGGGTATGACTGAAGCTTTCTTT. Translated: CASSPGQGMTEAFF.

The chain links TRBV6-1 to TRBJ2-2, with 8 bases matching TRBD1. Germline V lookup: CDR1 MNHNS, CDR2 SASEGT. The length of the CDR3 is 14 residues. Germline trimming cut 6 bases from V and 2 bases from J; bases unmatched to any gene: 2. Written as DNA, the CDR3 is TGTGCCAGCAGCGGACAGGGCAACACCGGGGAGCTGTTTTTT. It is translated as CASSGQGNTGELFF.

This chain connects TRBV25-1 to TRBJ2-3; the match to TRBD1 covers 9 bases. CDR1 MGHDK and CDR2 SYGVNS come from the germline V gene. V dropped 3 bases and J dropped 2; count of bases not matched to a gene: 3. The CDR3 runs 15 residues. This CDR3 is CASSDRDRVTDTQYF. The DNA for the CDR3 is TGTGCCAGCAGTGACCGGGACAGGGTCACAGATACGCAGTATTTT.

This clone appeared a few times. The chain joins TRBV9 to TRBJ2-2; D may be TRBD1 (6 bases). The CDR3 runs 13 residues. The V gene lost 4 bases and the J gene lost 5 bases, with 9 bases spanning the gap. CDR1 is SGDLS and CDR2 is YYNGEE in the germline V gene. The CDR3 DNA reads TGTGCCAGCAGCATACAGGGTACCGGGGAGCTGTTTTTT. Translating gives CASSIQGTGELFF.